The T cell receptor (beta chain) described here comes from a study of cytomegalovirus exposure and HLA in healthy donors. Study findings and constraints: A later look showed TCR association rates differing by HLA locus, highest for DRB1 and lowest for HLA-C. A later analysis reported that several of the most significant clusters appeared to be linked to common viral pathogens, among them Epstein-Barr virus. An analysis that was carried out later associated some 17,000 TCR beta sequences with HLA alleles at 0.05 false discovery rate. TCR beta sequences reportedly predicted most subjects' HLA-A and HLA-B alleles accurately.

Turning to this clone: Its antigen is currently unknown.

Germline V CDR1 and CDR2: SGHRS, YFSETQ. With V trimmed by 9 bases and J by 8 bases, 13 bases remained unmatched. The CDR3 consists of 14 residues. Primers for the PCR totalled 60 Vbeta and 13 Jbeta. Some clones are missing from TCRdb's copy, which holds only in-frame ones; the method was immunoSEQ multiplex PCR. The sample carries fewer than 150,000 clones, roughly 80% recorded once. The sequence was collected from a man aged 25-45 years in good health and CMV-seronegative. Input material: PBMCs. The genes are TRBV5-1 and TRBJ1-3; 8 bases match TRBD1. The CDR3 here is CATRRGQASDTIYF. The CDR3 DNA follows: TGCGCCACGCGACGGGGACAGGCTTCAGACACCATATATTTT.